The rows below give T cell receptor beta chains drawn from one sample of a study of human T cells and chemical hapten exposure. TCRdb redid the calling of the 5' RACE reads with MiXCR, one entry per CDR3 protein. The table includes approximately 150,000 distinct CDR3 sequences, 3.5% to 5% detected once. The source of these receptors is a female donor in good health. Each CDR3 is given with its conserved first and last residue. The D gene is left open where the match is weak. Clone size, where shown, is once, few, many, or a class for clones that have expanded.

cdr3_nt: TGCGCCAGCAGCTTGGCCGTTAAGGGCGAGCAGTACTTC; cdr3_aa: CASSLAVKGEQYF; j_call: TRBJ2-7; v_call: TRBV5-1; clone_size: many; cdr3_length: 13; d_call: .
cdr3_nt: TGTGCCAGCAGCTTAGCCGGGACTAACAGGTTTAGCACAGATACGCAGTATTTT; cdr3_aa: CASSLAGTNRFSTDTQYF; j_call: TRBJ2-3; v_call: TRBV7-2; clone_size: many; cdr3_length: 18; d_call: TRBD2
cdr3_nt: TGCGCCAGCAGCTGGTCGACAGGGGGAACCGGGGAGCTGTTTTTT; cdr3_aa: CASSWSTGGTGELFF; j_call: TRBJ2-2; v_call: TRBV5-1; clone_size: .; cdr3_length: 15; d_call: TRBD1
cdr3_nt: TGTGCCAGCAGTTTGATCGAAAGTGAAAAACTGTTTTTT; cdr3_aa: CASSLIESEKLFF; j_call: TRBJ1-4; v_call: TRBV12-3/TRBV12-4; clone_size: many; cdr3_length: 13; d_call: .
cdr3_nt: TGCGCCAGCAGCTTGGATGGCAATCAGCCCCAGCATTTT; cdr3_aa: CASSLDGNQPQHF; j_call: TRBJ1-5; v_call: TRBV5-1; clone_size: many; cdr3_length: 13; d_call: .
cdr3_nt: TGCGCCAGCAGCCAAGACAACAGGGGTTATGGCTACACCTTC; cdr3_aa: CASSQDNRGYGYTF; j_call: TRBJ1-2; v_call: TRBV4-3; clone_size: many; cdr3_length: 14; d_call: TRBD1
cdr3_nt: TGTGCCAGCAGCTTAGCGATGGGAGGTTCCCGTTGTTTGGACGAGCAGTACTTC; cdr3_aa: CASSLAMGGSRCLDEQYF; j_call: TRBJ2-7; v_call: TRBV7-8; clone_size: few; cdr3_length: 18; d_call: .
cdr3_nt: TGTGCCAGGCGGGGGGCCTCCTACAATGAGCAGTTCTTC; cdr3_aa: CARRGASYNEQFF; j_call: TRBJ2-1; v_call: TRBV7-2; clone_size: many; cdr3_length: 13; d_call: TRBD2
cdr3_nt: TGTGCCAGCAGCTTAGTGGTGAACTCTGGAAACACCATATATTTT; cdr3_aa: CASSLVVNSGNTIYF; j_call: TRBJ1-3; v_call: TRBV7-2; clone_size: many; cdr3_length: 15; d_call: .
cdr3_nt: TGTGCCAGCAGCGTATCAACCCGATATGGCTACACCTTC; cdr3_aa: CASSVSTRYGYTF; j_call: TRBJ1-2; v_call: TRBV9; clone_size: many; cdr3_length: 13; d_call: .
cdr3_nt: TGTGCCAGCAGCAAGGGACAGAACACCGGGGAGCTGTTTTTT; cdr3_aa: CASSKGQNTGELFF; j_call: TRBJ2-2; v_call: TRBV11-3; clone_size: .; cdr3_length: 14; d_call: .
cdr3_nt: TGTGCCAGCAGCTTAGCGTTACAGGGTTGGGGGGGAAACACTGAAGCTTTCTTT; cdr3_aa: CASSLALQGWGGNTEAFF; j_call: TRBJ1-1; v_call: TRBV7-2; clone_size: .; cdr3_length: 18; d_call: .
cdr3_nt: TGTGCCAGCAGCAATGACAGGGGGCATCAGCCCCAGCATTTT; cdr3_aa: CASSNDRGHQPQHF; j_call: TRBJ1-5; v_call: TRBV7-2; clone_size: many; cdr3_length: 14; d_call: TRBD1
cdr3_nt: TGTGCCATCAGACCGGGCCCGGAAGCACCCCTCCACTTT; cdr3_aa: CAIRPGPEAPLHF; j_call: TRBJ1-6; v_call: TRBV10-3; clone_size: .; cdr3_length: 13; d_call: .
cdr3_nt: TGTGCCAGCAGACCCCAATGGGACAGGGATAGTGGCACTGAAGCTTTCTTT; cdr3_aa: CASRPQWDRDSGTEAFF; j_call: TRBJ1-1; v_call: TRBV12-3/TRBV12-4; clone_size: few; cdr3_length: 17; d_call: TRBD1
cdr3_nt: TGCGCCAGCAGCCTCGCCGACGGGACAGGGTACTACGAGCAGTACTTC; cdr3_aa: CASSLADGTGYYEQYF; j_call: TRBJ2-7; v_call: TRBV5-1; clone_size: many; cdr3_length: 16; d_call: TRBD1
cdr3_nt: TGTGCCAGCAGTGAAGCTAGCGGGGGTCCTAGCACAGATACGCAGTATTTT; cdr3_aa: CASSEASGGPSTDTQYF; j_call: TRBJ2-3; v_call: TRBV6-1; clone_size: many; cdr3_length: 17; d_call: TRBD2
cdr3_nt: TGTGCCAGCAGCTTTGACAGCTCAATCAACAATGAGCAGTTCTTC; cdr3_aa: CASSFDSSINNEQFF; j_call: TRBJ2-1; v_call: TRBV7-9; clone_size: many; cdr3_length: 15; d_call: .
cdr3_nt: TGTGCCAGTAGTATGGAGTGGCCCTGGGTAGCGGGGGGGAACACCGGGGAGCTGTTTTTT; cdr3_aa: CASSMEWPWVAGGNTGELFF; j_call: TRBJ2-2; v_call: TRBV19; clone_size: many; cdr3_length: 20; d_call: TRBD2
cdr3_nt: TGCAGCGTCCTGCCTCGTGAGACTGAAGCTTTCTTT; cdr3_aa: CSVLPRETEAFF; j_call: TRBJ1-1; v_call: TRBV29-1; clone_size: .; cdr3_length: 12; d_call: .
cdr3_nt: TGCGCCAGCAGCTTGGGACTAGCGGTCGGAGATGAGCAGTTCTTC; cdr3_aa: CASSLGLAVGDEQFF; j_call: TRBJ2-1; v_call: TRBV5-1; clone_size: many; cdr3_length: 15; d_call: TRBD2
cdr3_nt: TGTGCCAGCAGTGGACAGGGAAGGAGCAATCAGCCCCAGCATTTT; cdr3_aa: CASSGQGRSNQPQHF; j_call: TRBJ1-5; v_call: TRBV6-6; clone_size: few; cdr3_length: 15; d_call: TRBD1
cdr3_nt: TGCAGTGGCCGGGTAGCGGGGTTCTACGAGCAGTACTTC; cdr3_aa: CSGRVAGFYEQYF; j_call: TRBJ2-7; v_call: TRBV20-1; clone_size: many; cdr3_length: 13; d_call: TRBD2